The T cell receptor beta chain described here comes from a study of beta chain features in type 1 diabetes. Populations isolated by sorting all had purity greater than 95%. Note on this clone: The antigen remains unidentified.

Overall study findings and caveats: Type 1 diabetes patients had TCRB CDR3s that were shorter (moderately but significantly so) in all four CD4+ subsets.

V was cut by 4 bases and J by 2 bases, with 10 bases left in between. CDR1 SGDLS and CDR2 YYNGEE come from the germline V gene. CDR3 length equals 14 residues. The entirety of the isolated RNA underwent reverse transcription, so expressed TCRB transcripts were sequenced. The read count averaged around 4 million across naive, central memory and regulatory T cell samples. Measured with immunoSEQ multiplex PCR; TCRdb has only the in-frame clones, and not every one. The sample contains under 300,000 clones, around 15% of which appear only once. Sequenced: naive CD4+ T cells from blood. The TCR sequence derives from a man aged 30 to 45 with type 1 diabetes. The V call is TRBV9, the J call TRBJ1-5; no firm D call. This CDR3 is CASSPGSGNQPQHF. CDR3 sequence (DNA): TGTGCCAGCAGCCCCGGCTCGGGCAATCAGCCCCAGCATTTT.